A selection of T cell receptor beta chains follows, all from one sample in a study of T cell changes during pregnancy in multiple sclerosis. This table comes from immunoSEQ multiplex PCR, and its TCRdb copy is limited to in-frame clones, with some not included. The sample contains about 99,000 clones, almost 95% of which appear only once. Material: peripheral blood, obtained after pregnancy. The source of these receptors is a female donor with multiple sclerosis, enrolled in a pregnancy study. The CDR3 runs from the conserved cysteine through the conserved F or W. A D gene is named only where the DNA matches it firmly. Clone size is not always given. Where it is, it says once, few, many or a class for expanded clones.

d_call	v_call	clone_size	j_call	cdr3_aa	cdr3_nt
-	TRBV5-1	-	TRBJ2-7	CASSLADGSRYEQYF	TGCGCCAGCAGCTTGGCCGATGGTAGCCGGTACGAGCAGTACTTC
-	TRBV4-1	-	TRBJ1-6	CASSPGTDYNSPLHF	TGCGCCAGCAGCCCCGGGACTGATTATAATTCACCCCTCCACTTT
TRBD2	TRBV9	-	TRBJ2-1	CASSVSGSGRVLFSEQFF	TGTGCCAGCAGCGTATCTGGTAGCGGGAGAGTATTGTTCAGTGAGCAGTTCTTC
-	TRBV28	-	TRBJ2-7	CASRRGTPYEQYF	TGTGCCAGCCGGAGGGGTACCCCCTACGAGCAGTACTTC
TRBD1	TRBV5-4	-	TRBJ1-4	CASSLAGQGNGKLFF	TGTGCCAGCAGCTTGGCCGGACAGGGTAACGGAAAACTGTTTTTT
TRBD2	TRBV7-9	-	TRBJ2-1	CASSPAWREKDEQFF	TGTGCCAGCAGCCCCGCTTGGCGGGAGAAAGATGAGCAGTTCTTC
TRBD2	TRBV4-1	-	TRBJ2-2	CASSLVRGGLNTGELFF	TGCGCCAGCAGCCTTGTCCGGGGGGGCCTTAACACCGGGGAGCTGTTTTTT
-	TRBV2	-	TRBJ1-6	CASRDDTSSYNSPLHF	TGTGCCAGCAGGGATGACACGAGCTCCTATAATTCACCCCTCCACTTT
-	TRBV19	-	TRBJ1-2	CASSPGQDRFGYGYTF	TGTGCCAGTAGTCCAGGTCAGGATAGGTTTGGCTATGGCTACACCTTC
TRBD2	TRBV14	-	TRBJ2-3	CASSQAELITSGREHTQYF	TGTGCCAGCAGCCAAGCCGAACTCATCACTAGCGGGAGGGAGCATACGCAGTATTTT
TRBD1	TRBV9	-	TRBJ1-3	CASSSSQGAGNTIYF	TGTGCCAGCAGCTCTAGCCAGGGGGCTGGAAACACCATATATTTT
TRBD1	TRBV6-5	-	TRBJ1-1	CASSYSNRGTEAFF	TGTGCCAGCAGTTACTCGAACAGGGGGACTGAAGCTTTCTTT
-	TRBV6-6	-	TRBJ2-7	CASQSQSSYEQYF	TGTGCCAGCCAGTCCCAGTCCTCCTACGAGCAGTACTTC
TRBD1	TRBV5-6	-	TRBJ1-2	CASSLFEGAAYGYTF	TGTGCCAGCAGCTTGTTCGAGGGGGCAGCCTATGGCTACACCTTC
TRBD2	TRBV7-3	-	TRBJ2-3	CASSLSVGVAGGPGGTDTQYF	TGTGCCAGCAGCTTAAGCGTAGGTGTTGCGGGAGGGCCGGGCGGCACAGATACGCAGTATTTT
TRBD2	TRBV7-2	-	TRBJ2-5	CASSLKAGGGLGETQYF	TGTGCCAGCAGCTTAAAAGCGGGGGGGGGCCTTGGGGAGACCCAGTACTTC
TRBD2	TRBV7-9	-	TRBJ2-5	CASSVSGSQETQYF	TGTGCCAGCAGCGTTAGCGGGAGCCAAGAGACCCAGTACTTC
-	TRBV6-1	-	TRBJ1-5	CASSLGLAQHF	TGTGCCAGCTCCCTAGGTCTTGCCCAGCATTTT
TRBD1	TRBV7-9	few	TRBJ1-2	CASSLADREDYGYTF	TGTGCCAGCAGCTTAGCGGACAGGGAGGACTATGGCTACACCTTC
TRBD2	TRBV5-4	-	TRBJ2-5	CASSLLGTRGGETQYF	TGTGCCAGCAGCCTGCTAGGGACTAGGGGAGGTGAGACCCAGTACTTC
-	TRBV27	-	TRBJ1-3	CASSYRFGNTIYF	TGTGCCAGCAGTTACAGATTTGGAAACACCATATATTTT
TRBD2	TRBV29-1	-	TRBJ2-1	CSVDSGGLSSYNEQFF	TGCAGCGTTGATAGCGGGGGCTTGAGCTCCTACAATGAGCAGTTCTTC
-	TRBV6-5	-	TRBJ2-3	CASSYSGTTDTQYF	TGTGCCAGCAGTTACTCGGGCACTACAGATACGCAGTATTTT
-	TRBV19	-	TRBJ2-2	CASSRGVANTGELFF	TGTGCCAGTAGTCGCGGGGTAGCGAACACCGGGGAGCTGTTTTTT
-	TRBV7-6	-	TRBJ2-7	CASSSGQREQYF	TGTGCCAGCAGTTCTGGACAGCGGGAGCAGTACTTC
-	TRBV18	-	TRBJ2-7	CASSPRSGEHYEQYF	TGTGCCAGCTCACCAAGGTCAGGGGAACACTACGAGCAGTACTTC
TRBD1	TRBV6-1	-	TRBJ1-6	CASRRQGTPLHF	TGTGCCAGCAGACGACAGGGTACACCCCTCCACTTT
-	TRBV28	-	TRBJ2-3	CASSPTTTDTQYF	TGTGCCAGCAGTCCAACAACCACAGATACGCAGTATTTT
-	TRBV11-2	-	TRBJ2-7	CASLVGGEQYF	TGTGCCAGCCTTGTCGGGGGCGAGCAGTACTTC
-	TRBV12-5	-	TRBJ1-5	CASGTGYSNQPQHF	TGTGCTAGTGGCACAGGGTATAGCAATCAGCCCCAGCATTTT
-	TRBV2	-	TRBJ2-5	CASSEWAARQETQYF	TGTGCCAGCAGTGAATGGGCAGCCCGGCAAGAGACCCAGTACTTC
TRBD1	TRBV18	-	TRBJ1-6	CASSLEQGRTRNSPLHF	TGTGCCAGCTCACTTGAACAGGGGCGCACACGGAATTCACCCCTCCACTTT
-	TRBV19	-	TRBJ1-1	CASSILRRPGNTEAFF	TGTGCCAGTAGTATCCTCAGGCGCCCCGGGAACACTGAAGCTTTCTTT
-	TRBV5-1	-	TRBJ1-4	CASSFDSVNEKLFF	TGCGCCAGCAGCTTCGACAGCGTGAATGAAAAACTGTTTTTT
TRBD1	TRBV6-5	-	TRBJ1-4	CASSTTDRDEKLFF	TGTGCCAGCAGTACGACGGACAGGGATGAAAAACTGTTTTTT
TRBD2	TRBV5-1	-	TRBJ2-1	CASSLVLAGVDEQFF	TGCGCCAGCAGCTTGGTACTAGCGGGGGTCGATGAGCAGTTCTTC
-	TRBV7-3	-	TRBJ2-2	CASSLDSEGELFF	TGTGCCAGCAGCTTAGACTCTGAGGGGGAGCTGTTTTTT
TRBD2	TRBV19	-	TRBJ2-1	CASRLAGYYNEQFF	TGTGCCAGTAGACTAGCGGGGTACTACAATGAGCAGTTCTTC
TRBD2	TRBV18	-	TRBJ2-3	CASSSLPPTSGRASDTQYF	TGTGCCAGCTCATCCCTCCCCCCCACTAGCGGGAGGGCCTCAGATACGCAGTATTTT
TRBD1	TRBV7-8	-	TRBJ2-7	CASSPRSGQSSYEQYF	TGTGCCAGCAGCCCCAGATCGGGACAGAGCTCCTACGAGCAGTACTTC
TRBD1	TRBV28	-	TRBJ2-7	CASTPGAGGPYEQYF	TGTGCCAGCACCCCGGGCGCAGGGGGCCCCTACGAGCAGTACTTC
-	TRBV5-4	-	TRBJ2-1	CASSPELAPNEQFF	TGTGCCAGCAGCCCGGAACTAGCCCCGAATGAGCAGTTCTTC